This TCR beta chain comes out of a study of blood T cell repertoires in COVID-19. About the study: The study drew acute and convalescent COVID-19 samples from the United States, Italy and Spain.

Authors' methods: Using reference gene primer amplification, nucleated cell counts were estimated. Measured with immunoSEQ multiplex PCR; TCRdb has only the in-frame clones, and not every one. V and J calls and clone size are copied from that table; D and trimming were computed from the DNA. The sample has some 260,000 clones; 70% to 80% are singletons. The CDR3 spans 15 residues. Between the trimmed V and J ends, which lost 5 bases and 7 bases, there was a span of 19 bases. Looked up from germline, CDR1 is SGHTA and CDR2 is FQGNSA. This sequence joins TRBV7-2 and TRBJ2-3; possibly TRBD1 for D (5 bases). Material: peripheral blood. The receptor's source is a woman aged 80 or over with acute or convalescent COVID-19. The CDR3 loop is CASSTQAAQGHTQYF. In DNA, the CDR3 is TGTGCCAGCAGCACCCAGGCGGCGCAGGGTCATACGCAGTATTTT.